This is a list of T cell receptor beta chains from one sample in a study of cytomegalovirus exposure and HLA in healthy donors. Method: immunoSEQ multiplex PCR; TCRdb's copy keeps in-frame clones and lacks some. This sample carries approximately 210,000 clones, around 88% of them seen once, and the ten largest clones take 2.9%. Sequencing was carried out using PBMCs. These receptors all stem from a woman aged 18-30 years in good health and CMV-seronegative. Each CDR3 is given with its conserved first and last residue. A D gene is named only where the DNA matches it firmly. Clone sizes are given selectively: once, few, many, or a class where the clone is expanded.

.,TRBJ1-1,.,TRBV19,CASSATGISNTEAFF,TGTGCCAGTAGTGCAACAGGGATCTCGAACACTGAAGCTTTCTTT
.,TRBJ1-1,.,TRBV29-1,CSVEDMRGGAFF,TGCAGCGTTGAAGATATGAGGGGGGGAGCTTTCTTT
.,TRBJ2-1,TRBD2,TRBV27,CASSGGLAGYNEQFF,TGTGCCAGCAGTGGGGGACTAGCGGGATACAATGAGCAGTTCTTC
.,TRBJ2-5,TRBD1,TRBV6-1,CASTHDRGRGETQYF,TGTGCCAGCACCCATGACAGGGGGCGGGGAGAGACCCAGTACTTC
.,TRBJ2-3,.,TRBV10-3,CAISEISGATDTQYF,TGTGCCATCAGTGAGATTTCGGGAGCCACAGATACGCAGTATTTT
once,TRBJ1-5,.,TRBV27,CASSLAGVQGPNQPQHF,TGTGCCAGCAGTTTGGCAGGGGTCCAGGGGCCCAATCAGCCCCAGCATTTT
.,TRBJ1-5,.,TRBV6-5,CASSYRGNQPQHF,TGTGCCAGCAGTTACCGGGGAAATCAGCCCCAGCATTTT
.,TRBJ2-1,.,TRBV15,CATSPRTVNEQFF,TGTGCCACCAGCCCTAGGACAGTCAATGAGCAGTTCTTC
.,TRBJ2-7,.,TRBV21-1,CASSVSGLWAKGYEQYF,TGTGCCAGCAGCGTATCAGGGTTATGGGCGAAGGGGTACGAGCAGTACTTC
.,TRBJ1-5,.,TRBV4-1,CASSPGGVAQPQHF,TGCGCCAGCAGCCCGGGGGGGGTTGCTCAGCCCCAGCATTTT
.,TRBJ2-7,TRBD2,TRBV6-1,CASSARGRLYEQYF,TGTGCCAGCAGTGCCCGCGGGAGACTCTACGAGCAGTACTTC
.,TRBJ2-1,.,TRBV25-1,CASSGGHEQFF,TGTGCCAGCAGTGGAGGGCATGAGCAGTTCTTC
.,TRBJ2-1,.,TRBV27,CASSPDLSSYNEQFF,TGTGCCAGCAGTCCGGACTTGAGCTCCTACAATGAGCAGTTCTTC
.,TRBJ2-3,TRBD2,TRBV7-3,CASSGLAGGSDTQYF,TGTGCCAGCAGCGGACTAGCGGGAGGGTCAGATACGCAGTATTTT
once,TRBJ1-1,.,TRBV28,CASSFPQGLNTEAFF,TGTGCCAGCAGTTTCCCCCAGGGCCTGAACACTGAAGCTTTCTTT
.,TRBJ2-1,.,TRBV7-9,CASSLWGRQDYNEQFF,TGTGCCAGCAGCTTATGGGGGCGTCAGGATTACAATGAGCAGTTCTTC
once,TRBJ2-2,TRBD1,TRBV7-9,CASSLEGDREFTGELFF,TGTGCCAGCAGCTTAGAGGGGGACAGGGAATTCACCGGGGAGCTGTTTTTT
.,TRBJ2-7,TRBD2,TRBV4-2,CASSQEASGTGYEQYF,TGTGCCAGCAGCCAAGAGGCTAGCGGGACTGGGTACGAGCAGTACTTC
.,TRBJ2-3,TRBD2,TRBV10-3,CAISESSGYTDTQYF,TGTGCCATCAGCGAGTCTAGCGGCTACACAGATACGCAGTATTTT
once,TRBJ2-5,TRBD1,TRBV18,CASSLRQGARETQYF,TGTGCCAGCTCACTGAGACAGGGGGCACGGGAGACCCAGTACTTC
.,TRBJ2-4,TRBD2,TRBV11-2,CASSPRAGGPTKNIQYF,TGTGCCAGCAGCCCCAGAGCGGGAGGGCCAACCAAAAACATTCAGTACTTC
.,TRBJ2-1,TRBD2,TRBV2,CASRVAGPYNEQFF,TGTGCCAGCAGGGTAGCGGGACCTTACAATGAGCAGTTCTTC
.,TRBJ2-7,TRBD2,TRBV9,CASSVYPSGSYEQYF,TGTGCCAGCAGCGTATATCCTAGCGGGAGCTACGAGCAGTACTTC
once,TRBJ2-3,TRBD1,TRBV28,CASSPWTGGTDTQYF,TGTGCCAGCAGTCCCTGGACAGGGGGCACAGATACGCAGTATTTT
.,TRBJ2-7,TRBD2,TRBV9,CASSPGTSFYEQYF,TGTGCCAGCAGCCCCGGGACTAGCTTCTACGAGCAGTACTTC
.,TRBJ2-7,TRBD2,TRBV27,CASSPSAGAFVYEQYF,TGTGCCAGCAGTCCTTCGGCGGGAGCATTCGTTTACGAGCAGTACTTC
.,TRBJ2-7,TRBD2,TRBV11-2,CASSSHRANGLAGLYEQYF,TGTGCCAGCAGCTCTCACAGGGCGAATGGACTAGCGGGACTCTACGAGCAGTACTTC
.,TRBJ2-1,TRBD2,TRBV6-6,CASSRGLAGIYNEQFF,TGTGCCAGCAGTAGGGGACTAGCGGGAATCTACAATGAGCAGTTCTTC
.,TRBJ1-1,.,TRBV6-6,CASSYSVVSTEAFF,TGTGCCAGCAGTTACTCAGTGGTGAGTACTGAAGCTTTCTTT
.,TRBJ2-5,.,TRBV4-3,CASSQGRDGQETQYF,TGCGCCAGCAGCCAAGGGAGGGACGGCCAAGAGACCCAGTACTTC
.,TRBJ2-2,.,TRBV4-1,CASSQAGFTGELFF,TGCGCCAGCAGCCAAGCGGGGTTTACCGGGGAGCTGTTTTTT
.,TRBJ1-5,TRBD1,TRBV2,CASVQTRTGVELDSNQPQHF,TGTGCCAGTGTCCAGACCCGGACAGGGGTCGAATTAGATAGCAATCAGCCCCAGCATTTT
.,TRBJ2-3,.,TRBV6-4,CASSETETDTQYF,TGTGCCAGCAGTGAGACAGAAACAGATACGCAGTATTTT
.,TRBJ2-2,TRBD2,TRBV9,CASSGRLAGRFGELFF,TGTGCCAGCAGCGGCAGACTAGCGGGACGGTTCGGGGAGCTGTTTTTT
.,TRBJ1-2,.,TRBV28,CAGADTNYGYTF,TGTGCTGGGGCAGACACCAACTATGGCTACACCTTC
.,TRBJ1-1,.,TRBV7-2,CASSRTSTEAFF,TGTGCCAGCAGCCGGACAAGCACTGAAGCTTTCTTT
.,TRBJ1-2,.,TRBV18,CASSKTGLQNYGYTF,TGTGCCAGCTCGAAAACGGGACTTCAAAACTATGGCTACACCTTC
.,TRBJ1-5,.,TRBV28,CASRSIYGNQPQHF,TGTGCCTCCCGGAGTATTTATGGCAATCAGCCCCAGCATTTT
few,TRBJ2-3,.,TRBV5-6,CASSLFRLASTDTQYF,TGTGCCAGCAGCTTGTTCCGGCTAGCGAGCACAGATACGCAGTATTTT
.,TRBJ2-7,.,TRBV4-2,CASSQERYYEQYF,TGTGCCAGCAGCCAAGAGCGGTACTACGAGCAGTACTTC
.,TRBJ2-5,TRBD1,TRBV11-1,CASSLRTGMGETQYF,TGTGCCAGCAGCTTGAGGACAGGGATGGGAGAGACCCAGTACTTC
.,TRBJ1-4,.,TRBV4-2,CASSQVVGGVRATNEKLFF,TGTGCCAGCAGCCAAGTAGTGGGAGGGGTGAGAGCGACTAATGAAAAACTGTTTTTT
.,TRBJ2-7,TRBD2,TRBV27,CASSASGRMNEQYF,TGTGCCAGCAGTGCTAGCGGGAGAATGAACGAGCAGTACTTC
.,TRBJ2-2,.,TRBV2,CASSRDSGGGELFF,TGTGCCAGCAGCCGCGACTCCGGTGGCGGGGAGCTGTTTTTT
.,TRBJ2-2,.,TRBV27,CASSWGGFSVGPGELFF,TGTGCCAGCAGTTGGGGTGGGTTTAGCGTAGGACCCGGGGAGCTGTTTTTT
once,TRBJ2-7,.,TRBV6-6,CASGRGGEAYEQYF,TGTGCCAGCGGGCGGGGCGGAGAGGCCTACGAGCAGTACTTC
.,TRBJ2-7,TRBD1,TRBV7-9,CAARGQGAEQYF,TGTGCCGCAAGGGGACAGGGGGCAGAGCAGTACTTC
.,TRBJ2-5,.,TRBV10-3,CAISLLGGVNETQYF,TGTGCCATCAGCCTTTTAGGGGGTGTAAATGAGACCCAGTACTTC
once,TRBJ2-1,TRBD2,TRBV27,CASSLLAGDGEQFF,TGTGCCAGCAGTTTACTAGCGGGAGATGGTGAGCAGTTCTTC
.,TRBJ2-6,.,TRBV28,CASSRTPSGANVLTF,TGTGCCAGCAGCCGGACACCTTCTGGGGCCAACGTCCTGACTTTC
.,TRBJ2-1,.,TRBV19,CASSIRGGGTLSNEQFF,TGTGCCAGTAGTATAAGGGGGGGTGGCACATTGTCCAATGAGCAGTTCTTC
.,TRBJ2-7,TRBD2,TRBV7-8,CASSSRIGLGGSEQYF,TGTGCCAGCAGCTCACGAATCGGACTAGGAGGCTCCGAGCAGTACTTC
.,TRBJ1-3,.,TRBV9,CASSGVGRNTIYF,TGTGCCAGCAGTGGGGTCGGGAGAAACACCATATATTTT
.,TRBJ2-7,.,TRBV2,CASSLGTLYEQYF,TGTGCCAGCAGCCTCGGGACTCTTTACGAGCAGTACTTC
few,TRBJ2-7,.,TRBV21-1,CASSKGAGEQYF,TGTGCCAGCAGCAAAGGGGCAGGAGAGCAGTACTTC
.,TRBJ1-1,.,TRBV6-5,CASSGGRGTEAFF,TGTGCCAGCAGCGGAGGGAGGGGCACTGAAGCTTTCTTT
once,TRBJ1-1,.,TRBV7-8,CASSLDRGKNMNTEAFF,TGTGCCAGCAGCTTAGATAGGGGGAAAAACATGAACACTGAAGCTTTCTTT
.,TRBJ1-1,TRBD1,TRBV2,CASSLGQATVGITEAFF,TGTGCCAGCAGTTTGGGACAGGCAACGGTAGGGATCACTGAAGCTTTCTTT
.,TRBJ1-1,.,TRBV27,CASSFGDTEAFF,TGTGCCAGCAGTTTCGGGGACACTGAAGCTTTCTTT
.,TRBJ2-1,.,TRBV7-7,CASSLDNYNEQFF,TGTGCTAGCAGCTTGGACAATTACAATGAGCAGTTCTTC